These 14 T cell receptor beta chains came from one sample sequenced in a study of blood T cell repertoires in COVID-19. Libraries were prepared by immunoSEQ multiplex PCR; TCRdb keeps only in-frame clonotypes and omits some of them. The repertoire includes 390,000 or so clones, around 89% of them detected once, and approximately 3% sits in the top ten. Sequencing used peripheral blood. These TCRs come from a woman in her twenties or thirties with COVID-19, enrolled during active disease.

CDR3 sequence reads: CASSLFGRSYNEQFF. The CDR3 DNA reads TGTGCCAGCAGCTTATTTGGGCGTTCCTACAATGAGCAGTTCTTC. This chain links TRBV11-3 with TRBJ2-1; D is uncertain. Germline CDR1 is SGHNT and CDR2 is YENEEA. The CDR3 runs 15 residues. V was pared by 2 bases and J by 1 base, with 9 bases between.

CDR3 residues: CASSILAASTDTQYF. The CDR3 nucleotides read TGTGCCAGCAGCATACTAGCGGCCAGCACAGATACGCAGTATTTT. The chain combines TRBV28 with TRBJ2-3; TRBD2 matches 8 bases. Looked up from germline, CDR1 is MDHEN and CDR2 is SYDVKM. The CDR3 is made up of 15 amino acids. V lost 6 bases and J lost 0; bases outside the gene matches: 5.

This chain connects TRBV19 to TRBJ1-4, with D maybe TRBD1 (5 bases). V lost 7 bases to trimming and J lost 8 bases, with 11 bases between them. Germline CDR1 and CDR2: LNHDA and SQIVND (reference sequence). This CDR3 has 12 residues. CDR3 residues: CASTREREKLFF. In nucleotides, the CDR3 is TGTGCCAGTACCAGGGAACGGGAAAAACTGTTTTTT.

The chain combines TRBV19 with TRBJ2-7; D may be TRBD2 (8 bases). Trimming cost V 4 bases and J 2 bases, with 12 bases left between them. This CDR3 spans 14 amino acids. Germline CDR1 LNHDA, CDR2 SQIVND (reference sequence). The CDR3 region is CASSTGGGPYEQYF. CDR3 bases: TGTGCCAGTAGTACGGGAGGGGGCCCCTACGAGCAGTACTTC.

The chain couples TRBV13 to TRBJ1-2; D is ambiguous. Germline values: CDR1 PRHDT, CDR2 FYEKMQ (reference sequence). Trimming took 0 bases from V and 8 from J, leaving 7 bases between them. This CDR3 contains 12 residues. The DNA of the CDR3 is TGTGCCAGCAGCTTAGGGTCTCGGGGCTACACCTTC. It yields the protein CASSLGSRGYTF.

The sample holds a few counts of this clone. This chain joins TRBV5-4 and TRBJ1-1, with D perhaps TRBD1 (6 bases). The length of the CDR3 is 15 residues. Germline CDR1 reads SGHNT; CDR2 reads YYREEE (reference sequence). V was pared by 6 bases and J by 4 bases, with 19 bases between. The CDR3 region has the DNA TGTGCCAGCACCCCGGCCCAGGGGAGAAGCACTGAAGCTTTCTTT. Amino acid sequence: CASTPAQGRSTEAFF.

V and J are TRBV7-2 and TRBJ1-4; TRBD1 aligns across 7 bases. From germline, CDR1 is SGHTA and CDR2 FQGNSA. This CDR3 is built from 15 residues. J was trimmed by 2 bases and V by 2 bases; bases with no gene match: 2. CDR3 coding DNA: TGTGCCAGCAGCTTACAACAGGGGACTAATGAAAAACTGTTTTTT. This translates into CASSLQQGTNEKLFF.

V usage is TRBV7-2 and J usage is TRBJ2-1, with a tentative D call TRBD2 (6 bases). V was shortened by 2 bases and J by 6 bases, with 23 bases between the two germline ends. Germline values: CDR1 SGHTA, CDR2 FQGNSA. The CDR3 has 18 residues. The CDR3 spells CASSLSTLSGYTCNEQFF. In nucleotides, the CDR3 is TGTGCCAGCAGCTTATCGACCCTTAGCGGATATACCTGCAATGAGCAGTTCTTC. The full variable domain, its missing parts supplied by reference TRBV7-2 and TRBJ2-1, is GAGVSQSPSNKVTEKGKDVELRCDPISGHTALYWYRQSLGQGLEFLIYFQGNSAPDKSGLPSDRFSAERTGGSVSTLTIQRTQQEDSAVYLCASSLSTLSGYTCNEQFFGPGTRLTVL.

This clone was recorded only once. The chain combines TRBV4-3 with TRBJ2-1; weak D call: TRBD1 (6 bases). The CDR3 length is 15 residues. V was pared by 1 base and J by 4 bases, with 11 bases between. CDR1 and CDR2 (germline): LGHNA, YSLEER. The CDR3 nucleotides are TGCGCCAGCAGCCAAGCAGGGGCTACATACAATGAGCAGTTCTTC. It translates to CASSQAGATYNEQFF.

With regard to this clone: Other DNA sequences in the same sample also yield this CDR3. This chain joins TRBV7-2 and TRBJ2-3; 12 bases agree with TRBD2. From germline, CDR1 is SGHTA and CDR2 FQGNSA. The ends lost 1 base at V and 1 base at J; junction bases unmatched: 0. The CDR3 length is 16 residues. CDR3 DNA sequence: TGTGCCAGCAGCTTAGGACTAGCGGGAGGCACAGATACGCAGTATTTT. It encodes CASSLGLAGGTDTQYF.

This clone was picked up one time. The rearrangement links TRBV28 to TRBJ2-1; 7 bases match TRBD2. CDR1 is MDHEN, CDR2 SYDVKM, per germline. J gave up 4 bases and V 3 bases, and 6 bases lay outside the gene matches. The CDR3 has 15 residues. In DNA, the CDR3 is TGTGCCAGCAGTTTCGCGGGAGTATTGTACAATGAGCAGTTCTTC. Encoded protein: CASSFAGVLYNEQFF.

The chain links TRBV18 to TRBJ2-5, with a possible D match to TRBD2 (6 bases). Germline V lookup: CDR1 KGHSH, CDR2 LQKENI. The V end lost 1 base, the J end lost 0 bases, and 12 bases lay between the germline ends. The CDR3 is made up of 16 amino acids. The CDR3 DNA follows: TGTGCCAGCTCACCACGGATAGCGGTGGACCAAGAGACCCAGTACTTC. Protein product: CASSPRIAVDQETQYF.

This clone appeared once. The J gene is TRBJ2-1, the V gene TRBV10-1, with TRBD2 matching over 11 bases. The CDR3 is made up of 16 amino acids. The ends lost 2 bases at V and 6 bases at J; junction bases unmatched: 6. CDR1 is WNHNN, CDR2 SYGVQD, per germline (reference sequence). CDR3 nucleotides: TGCGCCAGCAGTGAGAAAACTAGCGGGGGTGTCAATGAGCAGTTCTTC. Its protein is CASSEKTSGGVNEQFF.

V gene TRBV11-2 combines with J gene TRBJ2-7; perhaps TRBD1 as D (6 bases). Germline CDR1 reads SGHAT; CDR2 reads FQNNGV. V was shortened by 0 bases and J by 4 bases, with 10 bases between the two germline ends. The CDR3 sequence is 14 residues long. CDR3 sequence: CASSLEGTPYEQYF. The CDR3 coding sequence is TGTGCCAGCAGCTTAGAGGGGACACCTTACGAGCAGTACTTC.